This paragraph covers one TCR beta chain sequence. This entry belongs to a study of blood T cell repertoires in COVID-19. The germline gives CDR1 LNHDA, CDR2 SQIVND (reference sequence). This CDR3 contains 14 residues. V was cut by 5 bases and J by 4 bases, with 12 bases left in between. Produced via immunoSEQ multiplex PCR; TCRdb's table is partial and in-frame only. Of more than 100,000 clones in the sample, 85% to 90% were seen once. The chain is built from TRBV19 and TRBJ1-5, with a possible D match to TRBD1 (6 bases). This TCR was recovered from a man older than 75 with acute or convalescent COVID-19. The sequenced material came from peripheral blood. CDR3 region: CASSPLQGNQPQHF. Written as DNA, the CDR3 is TGTGCCAGTAGTCCTCTACAGGGAAATCAGCCCCAGCATTTT.